The text below deals with one T cell receptor beta chain. Antigen: not known. The sample belongs to a study of T cell repertoires in ileal Crohn's disease. Looking at the study overall: Operated complications were stricturing disease (around 60%) and penetrating disease (about 39%).

Study results and limitations: Endoscopic recurrence occurred in every patient whose clonality exceeded 26.8%.

Per sample, 500 to 650 nanograms of biopsy DNA were TCRB immunosequenced. The data were produced by immunoSEQ multiplex PCR, yet TCRdb's version contains in-frame clones alone and is incomplete. Seen here are more than 11,000 clones, roughly 85% observed once, and the top ten hold 3.7%. The germline V and J ends were trimmed by 3 bases and 5 bases, with 7 bases remaining between them. Germline CDR1 GTSNPN, CDR2 SVGIG (reference sequence). This CDR3 spans 11 amino acids. This TCR derives from an adult with Crohn's disease. The sample taken for sequencing was ileal tissue. The V gene is TRBV30, the J gene TRBJ1-2; the D is unclear. CDR3 residues: CAWSLSYGYTF. CDR3 coding DNA: TGTGCCTGGAGCCTCAGTTATGGCTACACCTTC.